This note documents a single T cell receptor (beta chain) sequence. This entry belongs to a study of blood T cell repertoires in COVID-19. Per the germline V gene, CDR1 is LGHDT and CDR2 is YNNKEL (reference sequence). The CDR3 is 15 residues long. J was trimmed by 2 bases and V by 2 bases; bases with no gene match: 3. Some clones are missing from TCRdb's copy, which holds only in-frame ones; the method was immunoSEQ multiplex PCR. The sample lists under 300,000 clones, approximately 91% occurring once. The chain recombines TRBV3-1 (or the pseudogene TRBV3-2) with TRBJ1-5; TRBD1 matches 7 bases. This clonotype originated in a woman between 35 and 50 years old who had recovered from COVID-19. Material: PBMCs or T cells enriched from blood (not recorded which). CDR3 amino acids: CASSQSDRGNQPQHF. As DNA, the CDR3 is TGTGCCAGCAGCCAAAGTGACAGGGGCAATCAGCCCCAGCATTTT.